The text below deals with one T cell receptor beta chain. The CDR3 length is 13 residues. V shed 9 bases, J shed 2 bases, and the junction held 4 bases outside the gene matches. Looked up from germline, CDR1 is LNHDA and CDR2 is SQIVND (reference sequence). This record comes from a study of technical replicates of blood from a few donors. The table came from immunoSEQ multiplex PCR; TCRdb's copy has only in-frame clones and leaves some out. The sample holds 70,000 to 85,000 clones, 90% to 95% seen once. Sequenced sample: T cells isolated from PBMCs. This sequence originates from a human donor in good health. J is TRBJ2-5 and V is TRBV19, with 9 bases that match TRBD2. CDR3 coding DNA: TGTGCCAGAGGCGGGAGGGCGCAAGAGACCCAGTACTTC. This gives the protein CARGGRAQETQYF.